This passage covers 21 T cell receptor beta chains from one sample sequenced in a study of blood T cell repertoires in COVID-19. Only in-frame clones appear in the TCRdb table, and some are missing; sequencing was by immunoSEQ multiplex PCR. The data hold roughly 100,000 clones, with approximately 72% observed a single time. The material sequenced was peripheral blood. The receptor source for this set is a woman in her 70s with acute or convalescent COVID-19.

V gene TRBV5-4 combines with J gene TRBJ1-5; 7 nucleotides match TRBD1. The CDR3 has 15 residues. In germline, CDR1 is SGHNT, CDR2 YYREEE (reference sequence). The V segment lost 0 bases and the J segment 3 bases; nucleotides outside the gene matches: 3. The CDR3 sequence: CASSLGTGLNQPQHF. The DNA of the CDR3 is TGTGCCAGCAGCTTGGGGACAGGTCTCAATCAGCCCCAGCATTTT.

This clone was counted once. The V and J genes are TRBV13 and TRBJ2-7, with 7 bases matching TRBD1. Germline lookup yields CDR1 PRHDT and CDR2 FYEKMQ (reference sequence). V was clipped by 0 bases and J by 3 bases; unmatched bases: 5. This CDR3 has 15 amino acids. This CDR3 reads CASSLGVDRIYEQYF. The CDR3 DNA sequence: TGTGCCAGCAGCTTAGGCGTGGACAGGATCTACGAGCAGTACTTC.

Here the CDR3 DNA reads TGCGCCAGCAGCTTCGGGGAGGATTCACCCCTCCACTTT. As protein: CASSFGEDSPLHF. This chain connects TRBV5-1 to TRBJ1-6, with D hard to call. Germline-derived CDR1 and CDR2 are SGHRS and YFSETQ. The CDR3 has 13 amino acids. Trimming took off 2 bases at V and 8 bases at J, with 8 bases between the two ends. Looking up the rest from reference TRBV5-1 and TRBJ1-6 gives the full variable domain: KAGVTQTPRYLIKTRGQQVTLSCSPISGHRSVSWYQQTPGQGLQFLFEYFSETQRNKGNFPGRFSGRQFSNSRSEMNVSTLELGDSALYLCASSFGEDSPLHFGNGTRLTVT.

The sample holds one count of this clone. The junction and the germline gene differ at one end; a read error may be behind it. The CDR3 sequence is CAIRESGGTGENTEAFF. CDR3 nucleotide sequence: TGTGCCATCAGGGAGTCGGGTGGGACAGGGGAGAACACTGAAGCTTTCTTT. The chain uses TRBV10-3 and TRBJ1-1; TRBD1 matches at 10 bases. The CDR3 spans 17 residues. Germline loops: CDR1 ENHRY, CDR2 SYGVKD.

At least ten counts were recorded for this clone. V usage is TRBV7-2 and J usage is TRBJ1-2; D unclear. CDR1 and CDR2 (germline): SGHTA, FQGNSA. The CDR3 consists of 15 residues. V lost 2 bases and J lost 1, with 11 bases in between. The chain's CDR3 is CASSLPLRFNYGYTF. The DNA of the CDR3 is TGTGCCAGCAGCTTACCACTCAGGTTTAACTATGGCTACACCTTC.

The CDR3 loop is CASSSGQGNYGYTF. CDR3 coding DNA: TGTGCCAGCTCATCCGGACAGGGGAACTATGGCTACACCTTC. V gene TRBV18 combines with J gene TRBJ1-2; the match to TRBD1 covers 9 bases. Germline trimming cut 5 bases from V and 2 bases from J; bases unmatched to any gene: 3. CDR1 and CDR2 from the germline V gene are KGHSH and LQKENI. CDR3 length: 14 amino acids.

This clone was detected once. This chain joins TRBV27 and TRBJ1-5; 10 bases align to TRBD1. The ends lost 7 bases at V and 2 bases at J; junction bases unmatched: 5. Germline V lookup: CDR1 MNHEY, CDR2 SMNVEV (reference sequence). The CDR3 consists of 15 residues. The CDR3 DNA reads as TGTGCCAGCAACCCCGGGACAGGGGGCAATCAGCCCCAGCATTTT. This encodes CASNPGTGGNQPQHF.

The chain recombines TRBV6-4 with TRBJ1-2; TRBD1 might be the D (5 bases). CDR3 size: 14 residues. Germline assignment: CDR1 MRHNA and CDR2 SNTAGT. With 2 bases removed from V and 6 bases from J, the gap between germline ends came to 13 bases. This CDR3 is CASSDGQGADGYTF. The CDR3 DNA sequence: TGTGCCAGCAGTGACGGGCAGGGTGCGGATGGCTACACCTTC.

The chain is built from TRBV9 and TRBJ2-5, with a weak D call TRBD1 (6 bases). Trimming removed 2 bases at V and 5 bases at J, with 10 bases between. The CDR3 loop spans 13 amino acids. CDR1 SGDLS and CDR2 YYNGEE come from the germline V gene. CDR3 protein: CASSVGQWETQYF. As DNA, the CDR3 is TGTGCCAGCAGCGTGGGACAATGGGAGACCCAGTACTTC.

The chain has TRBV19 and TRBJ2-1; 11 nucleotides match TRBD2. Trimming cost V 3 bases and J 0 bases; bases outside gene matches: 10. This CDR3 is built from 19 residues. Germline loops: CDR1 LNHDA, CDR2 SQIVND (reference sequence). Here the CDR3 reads CASSMSGTSGGSSYNEQFF. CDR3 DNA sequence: TGTGCCAGTAGTATGTCCGGGACTAGCGGTGGTAGCTCCTACAATGAGCAGTTCTTC.

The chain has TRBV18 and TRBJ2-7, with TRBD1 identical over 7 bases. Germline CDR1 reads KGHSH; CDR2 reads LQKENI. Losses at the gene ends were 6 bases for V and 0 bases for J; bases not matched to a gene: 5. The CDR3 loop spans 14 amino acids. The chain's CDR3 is CASSPGTDSYEQYF. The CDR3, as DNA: TGTGCCAGCTCCCCCGGGACAGACTCCTACGAGCAGTACTTC. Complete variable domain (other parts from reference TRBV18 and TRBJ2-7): NAGVMQNPRHLVRRRGQEARLRCSPMKGHSHVYWYRQLPEEGLKFMVYLQKENIIDESGMPKERFSAEFPKEGPSILRIQQVVRGDSAAYFCASSPGTDSYEQYFGPGTRLTVT.

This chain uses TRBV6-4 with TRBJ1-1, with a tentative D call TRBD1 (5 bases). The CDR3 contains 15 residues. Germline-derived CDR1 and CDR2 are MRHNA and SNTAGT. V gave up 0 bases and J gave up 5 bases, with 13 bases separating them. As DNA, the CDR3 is TGTGCCAGCAGTGACTCTACTGCAGGGTCGACTGAAGCTTTCTTT. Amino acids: CASSDSTAGSTEAFF.

The CDR3 nucleotides read TGTGCCAGCAGCCAATATGAGGGTACTGGGGCCAACGTCCTGACTTTC. Translated, it gives CASSQYEGTGANVLTF. The V gene is TRBV3-1 (or the pseudogene TRBV3-2), the J gene TRBJ2-6, with D possibly matching TRBD2 (5 bases). Per germline, CDR1 LGHDT and CDR2 YNNKEL (reference sequence). V was clipped by 2 bases and J by 2 bases, with 10 bases between them. The length of the CDR3 is 16 residues.

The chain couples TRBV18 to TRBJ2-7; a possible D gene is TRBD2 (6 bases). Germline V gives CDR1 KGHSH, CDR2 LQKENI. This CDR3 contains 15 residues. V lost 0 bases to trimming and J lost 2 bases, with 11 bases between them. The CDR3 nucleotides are TGTGCCAGCTCACCACCGGGAGGCCTAGCCTACGAGCAGTACTTC. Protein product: CASSPPGGLAYEQYF.

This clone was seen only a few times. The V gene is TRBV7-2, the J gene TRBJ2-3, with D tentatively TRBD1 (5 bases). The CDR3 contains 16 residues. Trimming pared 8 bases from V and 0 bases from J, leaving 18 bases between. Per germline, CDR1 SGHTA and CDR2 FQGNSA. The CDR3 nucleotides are TGTGCCAGCTCCCGCAGGGTCCCCTCTAGCACAGATACGCAGTATTTT. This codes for CASSRRVPSSTDTQYF.

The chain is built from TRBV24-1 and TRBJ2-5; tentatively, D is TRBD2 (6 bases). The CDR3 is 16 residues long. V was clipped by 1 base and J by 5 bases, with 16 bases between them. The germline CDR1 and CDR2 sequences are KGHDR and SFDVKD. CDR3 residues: CATSDLRAGRQETQYF. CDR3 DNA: TGTGCCACCAGTGATTTAAGGGCAGGGAGGCAGGAGACCCAGTACTTC.

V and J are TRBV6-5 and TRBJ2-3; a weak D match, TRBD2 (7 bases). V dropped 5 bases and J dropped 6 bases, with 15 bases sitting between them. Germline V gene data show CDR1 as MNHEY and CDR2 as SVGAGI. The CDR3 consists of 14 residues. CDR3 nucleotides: TGTGCCAGCAGTACGGGGGGCCCCCGGGATACGCAGTATTTT. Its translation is CASSTGGPRDTQYF.

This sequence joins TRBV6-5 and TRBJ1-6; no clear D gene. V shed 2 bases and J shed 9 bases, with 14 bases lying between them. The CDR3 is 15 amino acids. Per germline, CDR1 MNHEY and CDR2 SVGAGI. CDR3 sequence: CASSYGDPRSSPLHF. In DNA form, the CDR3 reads TGTGCCAGCAGTTACGGCGACCCGAGGAGTTCACCCCTCCACTTT.

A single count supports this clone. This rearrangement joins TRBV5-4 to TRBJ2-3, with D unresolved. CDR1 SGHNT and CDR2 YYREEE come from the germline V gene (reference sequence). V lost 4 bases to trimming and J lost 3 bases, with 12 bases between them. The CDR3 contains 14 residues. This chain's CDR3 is CASSAAWSTDTQYF. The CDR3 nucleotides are TGTGCCAGCAGCGCGGCGTGGAGTACAGATACGCAGTATTTT.

The CDR3 region is CASSQVGGGSYEQYF. The CDR3 DNA reads as TGTGCCAGCAGCCAAGTTGGCGGGGGAAGCTACGAGCAGTACTTC. The V gene is TRBV3-1 (or the pseudogene TRBV3-2), the J gene TRBJ2-7; 7 nucleotides match TRBD2. V trimming: 1 base; J trimming: 3 bases; junction bases outside the gene matches: 6. Germline V lookup: CDR1 LGHDT, CDR2 YNNKEL (reference sequence). The CDR3 spans 15 residues.

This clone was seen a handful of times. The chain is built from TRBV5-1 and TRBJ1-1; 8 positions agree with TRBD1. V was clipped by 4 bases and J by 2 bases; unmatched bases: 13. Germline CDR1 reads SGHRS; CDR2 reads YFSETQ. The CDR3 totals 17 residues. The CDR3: CASSRNRDRLINTEAFF. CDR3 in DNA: TGCGCCAGCAGCCGCAACCGGGACAGGCTAATTAACACTGAAGCTTTCTTT.